Each of the 30 T cell receptor beta chains below was sequenced from the same sample in a study of early T cells in non-severe SARS-CoV-2 infection. TCRdb reprocessed the 5' RACE reads with MiXCR, giving one entry per CDR3 protein. The sample records 35,000 to 40,000 distinct CDR3 sequences, 5.8% being singletons. The sample was whole blood. Receptor source: an adult who was a healthcare worker with PCR-confirmed SARS-CoV-2 infection or an uninfected control (not recorded which).

This clonotype was seen ten or more times. This chain connects TRBV30 to TRBJ1-4; D gene ambiguous. Germline lookup yields CDR1 GTSNPN and CDR2 SVGIG (reference sequence). This CDR3 contains 13 residues. Trimming cost V 0 bases and J 4 bases, with 6 bases left between them. CDR3 bases: TGTGCCTGGAGTGTGAGGCATAATGAAAAACTGTTTTTT. Amino acid sequence: CAWSVRHNEKLFF.

At least ten counts were recorded for this clonotype. The rearrangement joins TRBV5-1 to TRBJ1-2; maybe TRBD1 (5 bases). Germline CDR1 SGHRS, CDR2 YFSETQ. V dropped 1 base and J dropped 2 bases, with 9 bases sitting between them. This CDR3 spans 14 amino acids. Written as DNA, the CDR3 is TGCGCCAGCAGCTTGAGGACACCCAACTATGGCTACACCTTC. Its translation is CASSLRTPNYGYTF.

This clonotype appeared many times. The V and J genes are TRBV7-2 and TRBJ2-3; TRBD2 is a possible D gene (5 bases). CDR3 length equals 14 residues. With 5 bases removed from V and 8 bases from J, the gap between germline ends came to 17 bases. Germline V gene sequence: CDR1 SGHTA, CDR2 FQGNSA. The CDR3 DNA reads as TGTGCCAGCAGCGCTAAAAAGAGCCGGGGTACGCAGTATTTT. Translation: CASSAKKSRGTQYF.

Many counts were recorded for this clonotype. The chain combines TRBV5-8 with TRBJ2-6, with a weak D call TRBD1 (5 bases). Deletions cut 8 bases from V and 0 bases from J, with 18 bases between. Germline V gene data show CDR1 as SGHTS and CDR2 as YDEGEE. The CDR3 runs 17 residues. The CDR3 here is CASGRGTTPSGANVLTF. The CDR3 DNA is TGTGCCAGTGGTAGGGGCACGACACCCTCTGGGGCCAACGTCCTGACTTTC.

Ten or more counts support this clonotype. The chain recombines TRBV7-2 with TRBJ2-1, with 9 bases identical to TRBD2. The ends lost 1 base at V and 10 bases at J; junction bases unmatched: 8. The CDR3 is made up of 15 amino acids. The germline gives CDR1 SGHTA, CDR2 FQGNSA. CDR3 nucleotide sequence: TGTGCCAGCAGCTTAGTTGGTAGCGGGAGTGAGGAGCAGTTCTTC. Translated: CASSLVGSGSEEQFF.

This sequence joins TRBV10-3 and TRBJ1-2; 7 bases agree with TRBD1. The CDR3 sequence is 16 residues long. Per germline, CDR1 ENHRY and CDR2 SYGVKD. J gave up 5 bases and V 8 bases, and 17 bases lay outside the gene matches. The CDR3 DNA reads as TGTGCCATCGGCGGCTCCCCGGGACAGTTACTTTATGGCTACACCTTC. Encoded protein: CAIGGSPGQLLYGYTF.

The CDR3 nucleotides are TGCAGTGCTAGGAAGAGTAGCTCTGGAAACACCATATATTTT. Translating gives CSARKSSSGNTIYF. The gene calls are TRBV20-1 and TRBJ1-3, with D uncertain. V lost 3 bases, J lost 0 bases, and 9 bases lay in between. The length of the CDR3 is 14 residues. CDR1 and CDR2 from the germline V gene are DFQATT and SNEGSKA (reference sequence).

This clonotype was counted at least ten times. V and J are TRBV7-3 and TRBJ2-1; 9 bases fit TRBD2. This CDR3 is built from 17 residues. Trimming cost V 4 bases and J 4 bases; bases outside gene matches: 11. Germline values: CDR1 SGHTA, CDR2 FQGTGA. The CDR3 loop is CASSSKPPTSGYNEQFF. DNA for the CDR3: TGTGCCAGCAGCTCTAAACCCCCGACTAGCGGTTACAATGAGCAGTTCTTC. The variable domain in full, completed from reference TRBV7-3 and TRBJ2-1, reads GAGVSQTPSNKVTEKGKYVELRCDPISGHTALYWYRQSLGQGPEFLIYFQGTGAADDSGLPNDRFFAVRPEGSVSTLKIQRTERGDSAVYLCASSSKPPTSGYNEQFFGPGTRLTVL.

This clonotype was counted at least ten times. V usage is TRBV7-2 and J usage is TRBJ1-5; TRBD1 matches 7 bases. This CDR3 has 14 residues. CDR1 and CDR2 from the germline V gene are SGHTA and FQGNSA. The V and J ends lost 4 bases and 3 bases, in that order; junction bases with no gene match: 3. The CDR3 protein is CASSYTGANQPQHF. CDR3 DNA: TGTGCCAGCAGCTATACAGGGGCCAATCAGCCCCAGCATTTT.

This clonotype was seen ten or more times. The rearrangement uses TRBV5-1 and TRBJ2-5; no definite D call. This CDR3 is 14 amino acids long. Germline lookup yields CDR1 SGHRS and CDR2 YFSETQ. The V end lost 0 bases, the J end lost 1 base, and 7 bases lay between the germline ends. The CDR3 loop reads CASSLVVSQETQYF. CDR3 DNA sequence: TGCGCCAGCAGCTTGGTGGTAAGCCAAGAGACCCAGTACTTC.

This clonotype has only a few counts. V gene TRBV7-2 combines with J gene TRBJ2-1, with 7 bases identical to TRBD1. This CDR3 has 15 residues. The J segment lost 6 bases and the V segment lost 2 bases, leaving 7 bases of the junction unmatched. CDR1 and CDR2 (germline): SGHTA, FQGNSA. CDR3 in DNA: TGTGCCAGCAGCTTACTTCCTCACAGGGGCAATGAGCAGTTCTTC. This codes for CASSLLPHRGNEQFF.

This clonotype has a count of ten or more. The rearrangement links TRBV12-3 or TRBV12-4 to TRBJ1-2; D gene uncertain. This CDR3 contains 16 residues. Deletions cut 5 bases from V and 8 bases from J, with 24 bases between. The DNA for the CDR3 is TGTGCCAGCAGTCCGCGGGCCAGCGTTGGACGTAGCGGCTACACCTTC. It encodes CASSPRASVGRSGYTF.

This clonotype has a count of ten or more. The chain joins TRBV10-3 to TRBJ1-5; 8 nucleotides align to TRBD1. Losses at the gene ends were 6 bases for V and 4 bases for J; bases not matched to a gene: 5. Per germline, CDR1 ENHRY and CDR2 SYGVKD. The CDR3 runs to 14 residues. CDR3 sequence (DNA): TGTGCCATCAGGGCGGACAGGGTGAATCAGCCCCAGCATTTT. Amino acid sequence: CAIRADRVNQPQHF.

This clonotype was detected ten times or more. This rearrangement joins TRBV7-6 to TRBJ2-3; tentative D call: TRBD2 (6 bases). Trimming pared 5 bases from V and 3 bases from J, leaving 18 bases between. The V gene's germline CDR1 is SGHVS and CDR2 FNYEAQ. CDR3 length: 16 residues. CDR3 sequence: CASSNRPSERTDTQYF. In nucleotides, the CDR3 is TGTGCCAGCAGCAATCGGCCTAGCGAGAGAACAGATACGCAGTATTTT.

This clonotype was counted ten times or more. The rearrangement uses TRBV6-2 or TRBV6-3 and TRBJ2-3; TRBD1 or TRBD2 may be the D gene (6 bases each). CDR1 and CDR2 (germline): MNHEY, SVGEGT. The CDR3 runs 14 residues. Trimming shortened V by 5 bases and J by 5 bases, and 14 bases separated the two germline ends. CDR3 protein: CASSRTGTGDTQYF. CDR3 coding DNA: TGTGCCAGCAGTCGAACAGGGACTGGAGATACGCAGTATTTT.

In its sample, this clonotype was seen a few times. J is TRBJ2-7 and V is TRBV6-6, with TRBD1 matching over 12 bases. CDR1 is MNHNY and CDR2 is SVGAGI in the germline V gene (reference sequence). This CDR3 contains 15 residues. V was clipped by 5 bases and J by 2 bases; unmatched bases: 4. The CDR3 DNA reads TGTGCCAGCAGTGAGGGACAGGGGGCCCCCTACGAGCAGTACTTC. Its protein product is CASSEGQGAPYEQYF.

This clonotype appeared many times. The chain uses TRBV20-1 and TRBJ2-1; 10 bases are shared with TRBD2. Germline-derived CDR1 and CDR2 are DFQATT and SNEGSKA (reference sequence). The junction had 7 bases not matched to a gene; V was cut back by 4 bases and J by 1 base. This CDR3 contains 16 residues. DNA for the CDR3: TGCAGTGCTACGACCTGGACTAGCGGTTCCTACAATGAGCAGTTCTTC. The encoded protein is CSATTWTSGSYNEQFF.

This clonotype was counted many times. This sequence joins TRBV27 and TRBJ1-1, with D maybe TRBD1 (6 bases). Trimming removed 8 bases from V and 1 base from J, with 14 bases in between. The CDR3 covers 14 residues. The V gene's germline CDR1 is MNHEY and CDR2 SMNVEV (reference sequence). As DNA, the CDR3 is TGTGCCAGCTTCCTTTTAGGGGGGAACACTGAAGCTTTCTTT. It encodes CASFLLGGNTEAFF.

At least ten counts were recorded for this clonotype. This chain joins TRBV3-1 and TRBJ2-3; TRBD2 matches 13 bases. The CDR3 is 17 amino acids. Germline lookup yields CDR1 LGHDT and CDR2 YNNKEL (reference sequence). V was clipped by 1 base and J by 1 base; unmatched bases: 2. CDR3 bases: TGTGCCAGCAGCCAAGGACTAGCGGGAGGAGGCACAGATACGCAGTATTTT. Amino acid sequence: CASSQGLAGGGTDTQYF.

CDR3: CASRRLAGGSSYEQYF. CDR3 coding DNA: TGTGCCAGCAGGCGACTAGCGGGAGGCTCGTCCTACGAGCAGTACTTC. The gene calls are TRBV6-2 or TRBV6-3 and TRBJ2-7, with 13 bases lining up with TRBD2. V shed 6 bases, J shed 1 base, and the junction held 6 bases outside the gene matches. This CDR3 comprises 16 residues. Germline CDR1 and CDR2: MNHEY and SVGEGT.

This clonotype came up many times. The rearrangement links TRBV29-1 to TRBJ2-7; 8 nucleotides line up with TRBD1. This CDR3 spans 11 amino acids. J gave up 6 bases and V 7 bases, and 5 bases lay outside the gene matches. Germline CDR1 and CDR2: SQVTM and ANQGSEA. CDR3 residues: CSAQTGGEQYF. DNA of the CDR3: TGCAGCGCACAAACAGGGGGCGAGCAGTACTTC.

About this clonotype: This may be a read error: a much more frequent sequence differs by one nucleotide. The chain links TRBV7-9 to TRBJ1-4; D perhaps matches TRBD1 (6 bases). The CDR3 has 15 residues. Germline V gene lookup returns CDR1 SEHNR and CDR2 FQNEAQ (reference sequence). In nucleotides, the CDR3 is TGTGCCAGCAGCTTAGCCCGGGACATTAATGAAAAACCGTTTTTT. The encoded protein is CASSLARDINEKPFF.

Many counts were recorded for this clonotype. The chain couples TRBV2 to TRBJ2-7, with D perhaps matching TRBD2 (5 bases). Per the germline V gene, CDR1 is SNHLY and CDR2 is FYNNEI. The CDR3 extends over 12 amino acids. Trimming stripped 5 bases from V and 4 bases from J, with 9 bases between. The CDR3 sequence is CASSLLAYEQYF. CDR3 coding DNA: TGTGCCAGCAGTTTGCTAGCATACGAGCAGTACTTC.

The table lists this clonotype with many counts. The gene calls are TRBV7-6 and TRBJ2-7, with 9 bases lining up with TRBD2. V shed 4 bases, J shed 2 bases, and the junction held 6 bases outside the gene matches. The germline V gene encodes CDR1 SGHVS and CDR2 FNYEAQ. This CDR3 region has 15 residues. This chain's CDR3 is CASSYSGSGAYEQYF. The CDR3 DNA is TGTGCCAGCAGCTATAGCGGGAGCGGGGCCTACGAGCAGTACTTC.

At least ten counts were recorded for this clonotype. The chain carries TRBV18 and TRBJ1-5, with unresolved D. The CDR3 has 14 residues. CDR1 is KGHSH, CDR2 LQKENI, per germline. V was pared by 2 bases and J by 8 bases, with 13 bases between. The DNA for the CDR3 is TGTGCCAGCTCACCAAGAGCGGGTACGGAGCCCCAGCATTTT. Residues: CASSPRAGTEPQHF.

Of note for this clonotype: A read error may explain this, as a much larger clone is one base away. V is TRBV28 and J is TRBJ1-2; D unresolved. The CDR3 spans 12 residues. Germline V lookup: CDR1 MDHEN, CDR2 SYDVKM. DNA for the CDR3: TGTGCCAGCTCTTGGCAGAACTATGGCTACATCTTC. Its translation is CASSWQNYGYIF.

Many counts were recorded for this clonotype. The chain combines TRBV5-1 with TRBJ2-1; D unresolved. The CDR3 loop spans 12 amino acids. V shed 5 bases and J shed 6 bases, with 9 bases lying between them. The germline gives CDR1 SGHRS, CDR2 YFSETQ. The CDR3 reads CASRDRSNEQFF. CDR3 nucleotides: TGCGCCAGCAGGGATAGGAGCAATGAGCAGTTCTTC.

This clonotype was observed at least ten times. V is TRBV6-6 and J is TRBJ2-5, with 12 bases matching TRBD2. The CDR3 contains 17 residues. The V segment lost 2 bases and the J segment 4 bases; nucleotides outside the gene matches: 8. In germline, CDR1 is MNHNY, CDR2 SVGAGI (reference sequence). This CDR3 reads CASSYPKTSGRGETQYF. In nucleotides, the CDR3 is TGTGCCAGCAGTTACCCCAAGACTAGCGGGAGAGGAGAGACCCAGTACTTC.

The table lists this clonotype with many counts. The chain combines TRBV7-9 with TRBJ2-5, with D unclear. V was pared by 7 bases and J by 5 bases, with 14 bases between. Germline V CDR1 and CDR2: SEHNR, FQNEAQ (reference sequence). This CDR3 spans 13 amino acids. In DNA, the CDR3 is TGTGCCAGCACCTCATTCGACTGGGAGACCCAGTACTTC. Its protein is CASTSFDWETQYF.

This clonotype was counted at least ten times. The V and J genes are TRBV20-1 and TRBJ1-6; no reliable D call. The CDR3 covers 13 residues. Trimming cost V 5 bases and J 9 bases, with 14 bases left between them. In germline, CDR1 is DFQATT, CDR2 SNEGSKA (reference sequence). The CDR3 bases are TGCAGTGCTCCTCACGGGTCGGGTTCACCCCTCCACTTT. This translates into CSAPHGSGSPLHF.